The subject of this entry is one T cell receptor beta chain. These data belong to a study of blood T cells in healthy people across ages. This CDR3 region has 16 residues. With 5 bases removed from V and 1 base from J, the gap between germline ends came to 14 bases. CDR1 is SGHVS, CDR2 FQNEAQ, per germline. A sample-barcoded 5' primer and a J-beta primer mix were used in a second PCR of about 6 to 11 cycles. TCRdb re-called the 5' RACE reads through MiXCR, storing one row per CDR3 protein. The sample yields about 650,000 distinct CDR3 sequences, about 30% seen once. The origin of this receptor is a woman older than 75 in good health. The V gene is TRBV7-8, the J gene TRBJ2-2, with D unclear. The sample was blood. CDR3 sequence reads: CASSPWPELNTGELFF. The DNA for the CDR3 is TGTGCCAGCAGCCCATGGCCGGAATTGAACACCGGGGAGCTGTTTTTT.